A few counts support the clone carrying this TCR beta chain. Its antigen is unidentified. The sample comes from a study of CD8 T cells in ankylosing spondylitis. Broader study findings: Reportedly, significant enrichment of disease-linked clones occurred in matched ankylosing spondylitis synovial fluid.

After removal of 5 bases from V and 0 bases from J, the junction contained 13 bases not matched to a gene. This CDR3 region has 19 residues. The germline gives CDR1 PRHDT, CDR2 FYEKMQ (reference sequence). TCRdb used MiXCR to reprocess the 5' RACE reads, holding one entry per CDR3 protein. The data show approximately 210,000 distinct CDR3 sequences, 13% seen once. The sequence derives from a male donor with ankylosing spondylitis or in good health (not recorded which). V gene TRBV13 combines with J gene TRBJ2-1, with TRBD2 matching 10 bases. Sequenced material: blood, either unsorted or a sorted T cell fraction (not recorded which). CDR3 sequence reads: CASSPPGAGGRVSYNEQFF. Here the CDR3 DNA reads TGTGCCAGCAGCCCGCCGGGAGCGGGGGGGCGGGTCTCCTACAATGAGCAGTTCTTC.